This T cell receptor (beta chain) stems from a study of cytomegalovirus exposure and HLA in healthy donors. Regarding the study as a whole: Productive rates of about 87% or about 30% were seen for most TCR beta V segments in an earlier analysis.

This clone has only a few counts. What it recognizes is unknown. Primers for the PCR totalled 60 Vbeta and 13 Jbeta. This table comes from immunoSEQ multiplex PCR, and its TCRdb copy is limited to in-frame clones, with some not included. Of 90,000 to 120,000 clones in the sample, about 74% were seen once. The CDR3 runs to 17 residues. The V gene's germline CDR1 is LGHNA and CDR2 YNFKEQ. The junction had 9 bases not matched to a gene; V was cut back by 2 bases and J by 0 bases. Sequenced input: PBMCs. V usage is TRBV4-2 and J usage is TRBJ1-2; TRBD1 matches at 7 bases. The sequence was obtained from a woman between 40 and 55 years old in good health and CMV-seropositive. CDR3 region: CASSQHHRGSSNYGYTF. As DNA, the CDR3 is TGTGCCAGCAGCCAACACCACAGGGGAAGCTCTAACTATGGCTACACCTTC.